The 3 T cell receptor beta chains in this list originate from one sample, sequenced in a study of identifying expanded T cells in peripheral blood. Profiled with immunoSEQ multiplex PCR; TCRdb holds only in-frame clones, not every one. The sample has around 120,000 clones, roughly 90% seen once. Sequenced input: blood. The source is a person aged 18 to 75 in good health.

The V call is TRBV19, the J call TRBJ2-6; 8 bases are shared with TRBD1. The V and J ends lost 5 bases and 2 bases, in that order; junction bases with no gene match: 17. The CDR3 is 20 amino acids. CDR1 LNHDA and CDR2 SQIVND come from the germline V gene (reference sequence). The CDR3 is CASSPSSPGGTPAGANVLTF. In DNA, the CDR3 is TGTGCCAGTAGTCCCTCCTCACCAGGGGGCACCCCGGCTGGGGCCAACGTCCTGACTTTC.

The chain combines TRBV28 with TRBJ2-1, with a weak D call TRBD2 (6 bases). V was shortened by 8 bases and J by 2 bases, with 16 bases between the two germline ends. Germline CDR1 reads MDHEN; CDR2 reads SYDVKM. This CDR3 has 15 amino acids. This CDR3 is CASVIGTGAYNEQFF. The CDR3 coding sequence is TGTGCCAGCGTCATAGGGACGGGAGCCTACAATGAGCAGTTCTTC.

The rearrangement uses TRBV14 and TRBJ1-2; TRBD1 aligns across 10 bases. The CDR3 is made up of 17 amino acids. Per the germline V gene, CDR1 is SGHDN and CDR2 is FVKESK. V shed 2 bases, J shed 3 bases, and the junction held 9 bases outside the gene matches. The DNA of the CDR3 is TGTGCCAGCAGCCAATGGTCTTGGACAGGGGGAGACTATGGCTACACCTTC. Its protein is CASSQWSWTGGDYGYTF. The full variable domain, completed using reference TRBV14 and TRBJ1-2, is EAGVTQFPSHSVIEKGQTVTLRCDPISGHDNLYWYRRVMGKEIKFLLHFVKESKQDESGMPNNRFLAERTGGTYSTLKVQPAELEDSGVYFCASSQWSWTGGDYGYTFGSGTRLTVV.